One and the same sample provided the 15 T cell receptor beta chains below, sequenced in a study of identical twins. TCRdb re-derived calls from the 5' RACE reads in MiXCR, one entry per CDR3 protein. This table has 1,800,000 or so distinct CDR3 sequences, less than 35% appearing once. Sequenced material: cord blood. The receptor set was obtained from a newborn girl in good health.

The rearrangement uses TRBV21-1 and TRBJ2-5; the table's D call of TRBD2 was not tested on the DNA. TRBV21-1 has pseudogene status. This CDR3 contains 16 residues. In nucleotides, the CDR3 is TGTGCCAGCAGCATAACTAGCGACCGGCGACAAGAGACCCAGTACTTC. Translated, it gives CASSITSDRRQETQYF.

The chain recombines TRBV10-3 with TRBJ1-1; D unclear. The germline CDR1 and CDR2 sequences are ENHRY and SYGVKD. Deletions cut 1 base from V and 3 bases from J, with 6 bases between. The CDR3 contains 13 residues. CDR3 nucleotides: TGTGCCATCAGTGAGTTGAAGGACACTGAAGCTTTCTTT. This sequence encodes CAISELKDTEAFF.

Remarks on this clonotype: A much larger clonotype is one base distant, so this may be a read error. CDR3 in amino acids: CAISASMGQETQYF. DNA of the CDR3: TGTGCCATCAGTGCCTCTATGGGGCAAGAGACCCAGTACTTC. The J gene is TRBJ2-5, the V gene TRBV10-3; D not resolved. Germline CDR1 and CDR2: ENHRY and SYGVKD. Trimming shortened V by 4 bases and J by 2 bases, and 11 bases separated the two germline ends. CDR3 size: 14 residues.

This clonotype has ten or more counts. The rearrangement joins TRBV10-3 to TRBJ1-2, with 7 bases fitting TRBD1. CDR3 length: 12 residues. Looked up from germline, CDR1 is ENHRY and CDR2 is SYGVKD. Losses at the gene ends were 4 bases for V and 5 bases for J; bases not matched to a gene: 1. The CDR3 DNA sequence: TGTGCCATCAGTGGGACAGGATATGGCTACACCTTC. Its translation: CAISGTGYGYTF.

The chain employs TRBV20-1 and TRBJ2-1, with a tentative D call TRBD1 (5 bases). The germline V gene encodes CDR1 DFQATT and CDR2 SNEGSKA (reference sequence). Trimming left V 0 bases short and J 4 bases short, with 25 bases between. The CDR3 is made up of 19 amino acids. This chain's CDR3 is CSARDLGSNSEDNYNEQFF. CDR3 bases: TGCAGTGCTAGAGACCTCGGGTCCAATAGTGAGGACAATTACAATGAGCAGTTCTTC.

This chain joins TRBV6-1 and TRBJ1-5; no reliable D call. The CDR3 length is 15 residues. Trimming left V 2 bases short and J 4 bases short, with 12 bases between. Germline-derived CDR1 and CDR2 are MNHNS and SASEGT. CDR3: CASSESLWENQPQHF. The CDR3 DNA is TGTGCCAGCAGTGAAAGCTTGTGGGAGAATCAGCCCCAGCATTTT.

The sample holds a few counts of this clonotype. This chain links TRBV12-3 or TRBV12-4 with TRBJ2-5; 11 bases fit TRBD2. The length of the CDR3 is 20 residues. The V and J ends lost 5 bases and 1 base, in that order; junction bases with no gene match: 18. The CDR3 sequence is CASSSIGGTSGRKGQETQYF. As DNA, the CDR3 is TGTGCCAGCAGTAGCATAGGTGGCACTAGCGGGAGAAAGGGCCAAGAGACCCAGTACTTC.

The rearrangement uses TRBV28 and TRBJ1-2; D gene ambiguous. The CDR3 extends over 11 amino acids. Trimming removed 7 bases from V and 5 bases from J, with 8 bases in between. Germline values: CDR1 MDHEN, CDR2 SYDVKM. CDR3 coding DNA: TGTGCCAGCAAGACGTTTTATGGCTACACCTTC. Its protein product is CASKTFYGYTF.

CDR3 loop: CASSSWTGPETQYF. The CDR3 nucleotides read TGTGCCAGCAGTTCCTGGACAGGACCGGAGACCCAGTACTTC. The chain links TRBV28 to TRBJ2-7; 7 bases align to TRBD1. The J call is in doubt because the DNA end fits TRBJ2-5 better. This CDR3 has 14 residues. The germline CDR1 and CDR2 sequences are MDHEN and SYDVKM.

This clonotype came up many times. The V gene is TRBV29-1, the J gene TRBJ2-5; D perhaps matches TRBD2 (5 bases). Germline values: CDR1 SQVTM, CDR2 ANQGSEA. Trimming shortened V by 3 bases and J by 0 bases, and 8 bases separated the two germline ends. This CDR3 is 13 amino acids long. DNA for the CDR3: TGCAGCGTTGAGGGGAGACACCAAGAGACCCAGTACTTC. Its protein is CSVEGRHQETQYF.

The V and J genes are TRBV2 and TRBJ2-2; maybe TRBD1 (5 bases). The CDR3 is 14 residues long. Trimming cost V 7 bases and J 1 base, with 10 bases left between them. The V gene's germline CDR1 is SNHLY and CDR2 FYNNEI. Written as DNA, the CDR3 is TGTGCCAGCATGACAGTACGGAACACCGGGGAGCTGTTTTTT. The encoded protein is CASMTVRNTGELFF. The variable domain in full, with the rest retrieved from reference TRBV2 and TRBJ2-2, is EPEVTQTPSHQVTQMGQEVILRCVPISNHLYFYWYRQILGQKVEFLVSFYNNEISEKSEIFDDQFSVERPDGSNFTLKIRSTKLEDSAMYFCASMTVRNTGELFFGEGSRLTVL.

This clonotype was seen only a few times. V and J are TRBV7-9 and TRBJ1-2; D unclear. This CDR3 comprises 17 residues. Trimming stripped 2 bases from V and 2 bases from J, with 18 bases between. Looked up from germline, CDR1 is SEHNR and CDR2 is FQNEAQ (reference sequence). CDR3 bases: TGTGCCAGCAGCTTAAGCGGTTCGTGGACCGCCAACTATGGCTACACCTTC. This gives the protein CASSLSGSWTANYGYTF.

The V call is TRBV28, the J call TRBJ2-1; D tentatively fits TRBD1 or TRBD2 (5 bases each). Germline CDR1 and CDR2: MDHEN and SYDVKM. Trimming shortened V by 4 bases and J by 2 bases, and 9 bases separated the two germline ends. The CDR3 is 14 residues long. CDR3: CASSWDGPYNEQFF. CDR3 nucleotides: TGTGCCAGCAGTTGGGACGGACCCTACAATGAGCAGTTCTTC.

Remarks on this clonotype: At one boundary the junction diverges from the germline segment, which might be a read error. V gene TRBV3-1 combines with J gene TRBJ2-1; 9 bases are shared with TRBD2. The CDR3 is 16 residues long. CDR1 is LGHDT, CDR2 YNNKEL, per germline (reference sequence). The CDR3 is CVSSQDPAGGKNEQFF. CDR3 DNA: TGTGTCAGCAGCCAAGACCCAGCGGGGGGCAAAAATGAGCAGTTCTTC.

This clonotype came up once. The genes are TRBV20-1 and TRBJ1-6; TRBD1 might be the D (5 bases). The CDR3 runs to 13 residues. CDR1 DFQATT and CDR2 SNEGSKA come from the germline V gene (reference sequence). V was cut by 3 bases and J by 7 bases, with 10 bases left in between. The CDR3 DNA reads as TGCAGTGCTAGGGAACAGGTCAATTCACCCCTCCACTTT. Protein sequence: CSAREQVNSPLHF.